Sequencing of this T cell receptor beta chain was carried out in a study of T cells in Graves' hyperthyroidism and ophthalmopathy (dated by TCRdb to the late 2010s). As for the study more broadly: Peripheral blood samples were taken at initial diagnosis, before any treatment was given. TCR V-J signatures able to tell the groups apart were searched for in a discovery cohort of 100 patients, of whom 43 had Graves' ophthalmopathy and more than 55 had stable Graves' hyperthyroidism. An independent validation cohort of around 19 hyperthyroidism patients and approximately 16 patients who later progressed to ophthalmopathy tested prospective prediction of ophthalmopathy. For training and testing, the 100 or so patients in the discovery cohort were randomly divided in a 7:3 ratio. The study also compared thyroid tissue and blood T-cell repertoires from more than 5 Graves' hyperthyroidism patients. After sampling, hyperthyroidism patients received methimazole starting at 30 mg daily, and ophthalmopathy patients received high-dose intravenous methylprednisolone. According to the paper, TCR Vbeta CDR3 sequencing was carried out on 135 peripheral blood samples, which came from over 40 ophthalmopathy, around 74 hyperthyroidism and around 17 progressor patients. Points the paper makes about the study in general: Sample size was not statistically predetermined, and blinding of investigators to group allocation was not performed. Most expanded thyroid clonotypes (frequency above 0.001) were also detected in blood, a finding suggesting that blood repertoires may reflect thyroid immune responses. In validation, the model predicted progression to ophthalmopathy a median of approximately 6.6 months before onset, with roughly 68% sensitivity and 72.22% specificity. In cross-validation, a model built on a 13 V-J signature told ophthalmopathy apart from stable hyperthyroidism with 87.88% sensitivity and about 81% specificity, and in testing the same model reached 80%/75%.

This clonotype was seen repeatedly, ten times or more. Its antigen is currently not known. No much larger clone exists at a distance of one base, and base qualities are not known. Ophthalmopathy patients had moderately to severely active disease, with a Clinical Activity Score of 3 or more, a NOSPECS grade of 4 or more, and a disease duration of less than 3 months. Any patient with an uncontrolled infection, another autoimmune disease, pregnancy or lactation was excluded. Diagnoses were established on the basis of clinical symptoms, serum thyroxine and TRAb, thyroid ultrasound, and orbital computed tomography. Ficoll-Paque density gradient centrifugation was used to isolate PBMCs from around 9.1 ml of fresh peripheral blood. Total RNA was extracted with Trizol reagent, and quality was checked on an Agilent 2100 Bioanalyzer. Amplification of TCR beta CDR3 regions was carried out from RNA transcripts. For the first round of RT-PCR on the TCR CDR3, the HTBI primer set was used together with the Qiagen OneStep RT-PCR kit. A second multiplex PCR round built the libraries, followed by size selection and purification. The libraries were sequenced on an Illumina HiSeq2000 using paired-end 100 bp reads. The study's processing was this. SOAPnuke was used to process the raw data, throwing out any read that contained adapters or uncalled bases, had a mean Phred below 15, or lacked an exact constant-primer or identifier match. COPE v1.2.5 was used to merge high-quality paired reads, and clonotypes were defined as unique nucleotide sequences. Clonotypes were aligned to IMGT TRBV, TRBD and TRBJ reference segments using MiTCR v1.1. Analysis was restricted to V-J combinations with a frequency above 0.0001, which covered roughly 99% of repertoires. The TCS score was defined as F50 (clonal expansion) divided by E x V (chaos), with BLOSUM62-based TCRdist calculated between CDR3 peptides within each V-J. Welch's t-statistics and random forest reduced 514 V-J features to 13, which were used in a naive Bayes classifier (R e1071). Thyroid-blood repertoire similarity was quantified with the Morisita-Horn index. TCRdb cleaned the public reads at Q25 with fastp, built clones with MiXCR and kept in-frame beta chains. For every CDR3 protein sequence, its rows merge into one entry that carries the most common genes and DNA. The V and J calls here are based on TCRdb, not the publication. The sample data list more than 500,000 distinct CDR3 sequences, and over 12% of these were observed just once. The ten biggest clones cover 4.3% of the sample.

The CDR3, cysteine through phenylalanine, is 13 amino acids long. Only the CDR3 region is kept as DNA, spanning 39 bases read in frame from base 1. Between the V and J ends, shortened by 4 bases and 1 base respectively, the junction contains 11 bases. CDR1 and CDR2 are drawn from the germline V gene (reference sequence): DFQATT, SNEGSKA. The sequence is built from TRBV20-1 and TRBJ2-7; the D gene cannot be named for sure. This sequence originates from a woman aged 40 to 50 with Graves' ophthalmopathy. The source material was blood. This receptor carries the CDR3 CSAKTVGSYEQYF. DNA sequence: TGCAGTGCTAAGACGGTAGGGTCCTACGAGCAGTACTTC.